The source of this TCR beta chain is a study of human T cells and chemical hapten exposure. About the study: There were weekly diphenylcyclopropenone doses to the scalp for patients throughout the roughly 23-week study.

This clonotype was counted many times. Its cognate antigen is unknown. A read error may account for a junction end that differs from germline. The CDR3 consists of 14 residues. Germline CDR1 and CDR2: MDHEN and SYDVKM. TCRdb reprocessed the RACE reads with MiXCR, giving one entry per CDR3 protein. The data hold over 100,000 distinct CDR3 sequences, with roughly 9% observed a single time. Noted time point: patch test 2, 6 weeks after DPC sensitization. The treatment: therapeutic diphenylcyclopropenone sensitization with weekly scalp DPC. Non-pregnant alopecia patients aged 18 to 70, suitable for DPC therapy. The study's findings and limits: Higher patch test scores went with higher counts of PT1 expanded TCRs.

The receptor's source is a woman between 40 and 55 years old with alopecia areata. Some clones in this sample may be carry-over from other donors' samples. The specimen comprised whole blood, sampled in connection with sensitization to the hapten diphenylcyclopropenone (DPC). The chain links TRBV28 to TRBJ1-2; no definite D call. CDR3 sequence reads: CASSTSPLNYDYTF. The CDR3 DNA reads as TGTGCCAGCAGCACGAGCCCCCTTAACTATGACTACACCTTC.